This T cell receptor beta chain originates from a study of blood T cell repertoires in COVID-19. The overall study: The United States, Italy and Spain were the sources of the acute and convalescent COVID-19 samples.

As handled by the study authors: Reference gene primer amplification yielded estimated nucleated cell counts. TCRdb keeps only in-frame clones here, not all; method: immunoSEQ multiplex PCR. That table is the source of V, J and clone size, and D and trimming were worked out from the DNA. This sample has roughly 200,000 clones; around 88% occur once, and the top ten carry around 4%. With V trimmed by 4 bases and J by 7 bases, 10 bases remained unmatched. The CDR3 covers 15 residues. The germline gives CDR1 PRHDT, CDR2 FYEKMQ (reference sequence). The sample was peripheral blood. The sequence was collected from a woman in her twenties or thirties with acute or convalescent COVID-19. V and J are TRBV13 and TRBJ2-3; 8 nucleotides align to TRBD1. CDR3 in amino acids: CASSSYQGARHTQYF. The CDR3 DNA reads TGTGCCAGCAGCTCGTACCAGGGGGCACGCCATACGCAGTATTTT. The full variable domain, in which reference TRBV13 and TRBJ2-3 provide the parts outside the CDR3, is AAGVIQSPRHLIKEKRETATLKCYPIPRHDTVYWYQQGPGQDPQFLISFYEKMQSDKGSIPDRFSAQQFSDYHSELNMSSLELGDSALYFCASSSYQGARHTQYFGPGTRLTVL.